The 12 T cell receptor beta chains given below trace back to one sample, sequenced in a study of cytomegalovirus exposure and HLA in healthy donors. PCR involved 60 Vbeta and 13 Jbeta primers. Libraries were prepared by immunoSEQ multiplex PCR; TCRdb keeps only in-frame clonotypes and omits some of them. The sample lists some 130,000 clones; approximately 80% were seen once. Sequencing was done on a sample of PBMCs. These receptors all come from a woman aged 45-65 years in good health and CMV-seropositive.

For the CDR3, the DNA is TGTGCCAGCATCCCAGCCGGGACACCGAGCTCTGGAAACACCATATATTTT. This codes for CASIPAGTPSSGNTIYF. The genes are TRBV28 and TRBJ1-3; TRBD1 might be the D (6 bases). The CDR3 totals 17 residues. With 7 bases removed from V and 0 bases from J, the gap between germline ends came to 19 bases. Per the germline V gene, CDR1 is MDHEN and CDR2 is SYDVKM.

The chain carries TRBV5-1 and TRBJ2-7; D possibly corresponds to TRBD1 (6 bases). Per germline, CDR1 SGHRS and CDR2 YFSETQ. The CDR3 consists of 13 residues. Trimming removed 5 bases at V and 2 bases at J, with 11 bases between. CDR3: CASSYGQTYEQYF. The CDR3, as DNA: TGCGCCAGCAGTTATGGACAGACCTACGAGCAGTACTTC.

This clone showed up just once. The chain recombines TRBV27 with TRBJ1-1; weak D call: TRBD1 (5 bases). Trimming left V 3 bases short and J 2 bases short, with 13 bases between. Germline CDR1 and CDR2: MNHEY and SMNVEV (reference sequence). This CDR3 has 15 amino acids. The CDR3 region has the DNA TGTGCCAGCAGTTTCCTCGGGAGGGGAAACACTGAAGCTTTCTTT. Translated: CASSFLGRGNTEAFF.

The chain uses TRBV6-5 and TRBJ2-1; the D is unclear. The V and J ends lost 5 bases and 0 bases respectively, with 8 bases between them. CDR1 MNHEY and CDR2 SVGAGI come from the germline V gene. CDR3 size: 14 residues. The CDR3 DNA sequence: TGTGCCAGCAGTCAGGATAGCTCCTACAATGAGCAGTTCTTC. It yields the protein CASSQDSSYNEQFF.

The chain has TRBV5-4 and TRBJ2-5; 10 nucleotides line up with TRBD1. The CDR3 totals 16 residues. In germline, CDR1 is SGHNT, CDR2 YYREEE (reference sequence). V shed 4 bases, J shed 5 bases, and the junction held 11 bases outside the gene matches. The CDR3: CASSSRQGAMEETQYF. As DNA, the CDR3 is TGTGCCAGCAGCAGCCGACAGGGGGCGATGGAGGAGACCCAGTACTTC.

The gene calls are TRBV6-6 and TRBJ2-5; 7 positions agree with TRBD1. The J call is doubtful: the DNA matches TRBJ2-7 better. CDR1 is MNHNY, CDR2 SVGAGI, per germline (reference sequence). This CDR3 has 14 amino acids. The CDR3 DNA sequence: TGTGCCAGCAGCTACGACAGGGTCTCCTACGAGCAGTACTTC. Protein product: CASSYDRVSYEQYF.

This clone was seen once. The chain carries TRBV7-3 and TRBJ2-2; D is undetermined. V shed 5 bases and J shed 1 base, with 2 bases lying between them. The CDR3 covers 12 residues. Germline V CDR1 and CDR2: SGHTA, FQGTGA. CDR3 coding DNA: TGTGCCAGCAGCCTGAACACCGGGGAGCTGTTTTTT. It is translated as CASSLNTGELFF.

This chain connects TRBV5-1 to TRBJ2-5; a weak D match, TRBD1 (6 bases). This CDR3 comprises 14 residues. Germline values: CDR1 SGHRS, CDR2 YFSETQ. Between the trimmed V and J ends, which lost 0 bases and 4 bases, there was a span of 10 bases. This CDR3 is CASSLEGRGETQYF. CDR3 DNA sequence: TGCGCCAGCAGCTTGGAGGGCAGGGGAGAGACCCAGTACTTC.

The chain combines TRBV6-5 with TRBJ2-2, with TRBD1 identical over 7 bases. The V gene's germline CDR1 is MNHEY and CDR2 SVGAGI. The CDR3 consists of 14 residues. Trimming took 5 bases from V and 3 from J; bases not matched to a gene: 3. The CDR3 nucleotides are TGTGCCAGCAGTAGGACAGGAGACACCGGGGAGCTGTTTTTT. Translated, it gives CASSRTGDTGELFF.

The CDR3 sequence is CASSHSGTATRGYTF. CDR3 nucleotides: TGCGCCAGCAGCCATTCCGGGACAGCTACTAGGGGCTACACCTTC. This chain links TRBV4-3 with TRBJ1-2; 7 bases fit TRBD1. V trimming: 3 bases; J trimming: 8 bases; junction bases outside the gene matches: 12. CDR3 length: 15 residues. From germline, CDR1 is LGHNA and CDR2 YSLEER.

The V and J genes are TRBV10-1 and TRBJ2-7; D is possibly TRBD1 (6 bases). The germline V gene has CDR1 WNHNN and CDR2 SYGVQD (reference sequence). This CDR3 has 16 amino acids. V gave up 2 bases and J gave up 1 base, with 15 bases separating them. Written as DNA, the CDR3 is TGCGCCAGCAGTGAGGCTTTGGCAGGGGCTTCCTACGAGCAGTACTTC. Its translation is CASSEALAGASYEQYF.

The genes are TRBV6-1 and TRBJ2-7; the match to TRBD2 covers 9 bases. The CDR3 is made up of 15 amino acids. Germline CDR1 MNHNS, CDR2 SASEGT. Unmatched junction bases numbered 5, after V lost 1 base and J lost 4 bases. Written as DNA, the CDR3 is TGTGCCAGCAGTGAAGGGGCCAGCGGGGGGTACGAGCAGTACTTC. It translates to CASSEGASGGYEQYF.